Below, 5 T cell receptor beta chains from the same sample are listed, as sequenced in a study of blood T cell repertoires in COVID-19. Clones were sequenced by immunoSEQ multiplex PCR, and TCRdb holds only the in-frame ones, with some missing. The sample holds 180,000 or so clones; about 86% are singletons and the top ten take roughly 8%. Sequencing used peripheral blood. All receptors come from a man in his 60s with acute or convalescent COVID-19.

The sample holds one count of this clone. J is TRBJ1-1 and V is TRBV30; maybe TRBD1 (5 bases). Between the trimmed V and J ends, which lost 1 base and 1 base, there was a span of 10 bases. The CDR3 sequence is 14 residues long. Germline assignment: CDR1 GTSNPN and CDR2 SVGIG (reference sequence). CDR3 region: CAWSGGGRNTEAFF. For the CDR3, the DNA is TGTGCCTGGAGTGGTGGGGGGAGGAACACTGAAGCTTTCTTT.

The chain joins TRBV6-5 to TRBJ2-7; maybe TRBD2 (5 bases). The CDR3 is 13 residues long. Germline values: CDR1 MNHEY, CDR2 SVGAGI. The germline V and J ends were trimmed by 6 bases and 2 bases, with 11 bases remaining between them. The CDR3, as DNA: TGTGCCAGCAGGAGCGGAGGAGCCTACGAGCAGTACTTC. It codes for CASRSGGAYEQYF.

This rearrangement joins TRBV7-9 to TRBJ2-5; D not certain. Germline V CDR1 and CDR2: SEHNR, FQNEAQ (reference sequence). The ends were cut back, 4 bases at V and 4 bases at J, with 7 bases in the middle. The CDR3 totals 12 residues. CDR3 nucleotide sequence: TGTGCCAGCAGCTCATGGGCAGAGACCCAGTACTTC. Its protein is CASSSWAETQYF.

The chain uses TRBV6-1 and TRBJ2-6, with unresolved D. The ends were cut back, 1 base at V and 0 bases at J, with 4 bases in the middle. Germline values: CDR1 MNHNS, CDR2 SASEGT. The CDR3 extends over 15 amino acids. The CDR3 loop is CASSEDSSGANVLTF. CDR3 nucleotides: TGTGCCAGCAGTGAAGACAGCTCTGGGGCCAACGTCCTGACTTTC.

This chain connects TRBV6-6 to TRBJ1-6, with D unclear. CDR3 length: 14 amino acids. Germline lookup yields CDR1 MNHNY and CDR2 SVGAGI (reference sequence). V was shortened by 5 bases and J by 9 bases, with 14 bases between the two germline ends. The CDR3 coding sequence is TGTGCCAGCAGTGTAAACAGCGGGTCTTCACCCCTCCACTTT. Protein: CASSVNSGSSPLHF.